This T cell receptor beta chain was sequenced in a study of T cells in Graves' hyperthyroidism and ophthalmopathy. About the research overall: Peripheral blood was collected at initial diagnosis, before any treatment.

This clonotype was picked up many times. There are 16 residues in the CDR3. Germline V CDR1 and CDR2: DFQATT, SNEGSKA (reference sequence). V lost 0 bases and J 2 bases, leaving 16 bases between the germline ends. Using RNA transcripts as the source, TCR beta CDR3 regions were amplified. A set of HTBI primers served as the primers for a first-round RT-PCR of the TCR CDR3. TCRdb recomputed calls from the multiplex PCR reads with MiXCR, one row per CDR3 protein. The data hold 200,000 to 250,000 distinct CDR3 sequences, with under 20% observed a single time. It was considered stable Graves' hyperthyroidism when ophthalmopathy did not progress within 18 months. Patients were excluded because of uncontrolled infection, other autoimmune disease, pregnancy or lactation.

The clonotype comes from a man aged 50 or older with Graves' hyperthyroidism. The sequencing sample was made of blood. This chain uses TRBV20-1 with TRBJ2-5; D is possibly TRBD1 (7 bases). The CDR3 loop is CSAREWTAGGQETQYF. CDR3 sequence (DNA): TGCAGTGCTAGAGAATGGACGGCAGGGGGGCAAGAGACCCAGTACTTC.